Presented here are 13 T cell receptor beta chains from one specimen sequenced in a study of blood T cell repertoires in COVID-19. The data were produced by immunoSEQ multiplex PCR, yet TCRdb's version contains in-frame clones alone and is incomplete. In the table there are 300,000 to 350,000 clones, 87% of which are singletons. Source material: peripheral blood. The source of these receptors is a man younger than 35 with active or convalescent COVID-19.

The sample holds one count of this clone. V gene TRBV7-8 combines with J gene TRBJ1-2, with D unresolved. With 3 bases removed from V and 4 bases from J, the gap between germline ends came to 6 bases. Germline CDR1 reads SGHVS; CDR2 reads FQNEAQ. The CDR3 extends over 12 amino acids. In DNA, the CDR3 is TGTGCCAGCAGCTTCTCGGGCTATGGCTACACCTTC. Amino acid sequence: CASSFSGYGYTF.

This clone was found once. The chain couples TRBV28 to TRBJ2-7; 10 nucleotides align to TRBD2. The CDR3 covers 14 residues. The J segment lost 3 bases and the V segment lost 7 bases, leaving 6 bases of the junction unmatched. Germline CDR1 MDHEN, CDR2 SYDVKM. DNA for the CDR3: TGTGCCAGCAAGCGAGCGGGAGGGCTCTACGAGCAGTACTTC. The encoded protein is CASKRAGGLYEQYF.

The gene calls are TRBV19 and TRBJ2-7, with 9 bases that match TRBD1. Germline V gene data show CDR1 as LNHDA and CDR2 as SQIVND (reference sequence). With V trimmed by 1 base and J by 6 bases, 10 bases remained unmatched. CDR3 length: 16 residues. The CDR3 is CASSIAPSNRGLEQYF. The CDR3 coding sequence is TGTGCCAGTAGTATAGCCCCCAGTAACAGGGGGCTCGAGCAGTACTTC.

V and J are TRBV5-1 and TRBJ2-7; D call uncertain. The CDR3 extends over 12 amino acids. The V and J ends lost 2 bases and 3 bases respectively, with 6 bases between them. CDR1 is SGHRS and CDR2 is YFSETQ in the germline V gene. CDR3 amino acids: CASSFRGYEQYF. CDR3 DNA: TGCGCCAGCAGCTTCCGCGGCTACGAGCAGTACTTC.

This chain connects TRBV4-1 to TRBJ1-5; D gene uncertain. V was trimmed by 3 bases and J by 0 bases, leaving 15 bases between them. The length of the CDR3 is 17 residues. CDR1 MGHRA and CDR2 YSYEKL come from the germline V gene. This CDR3 is CASSQIGAGLSNQPQHF. In nucleotides, the CDR3 is TGCGCCAGCAGCCAGATCGGAGCTGGCCTTAGCAATCAGCCCCAGCATTTT.

The chain couples TRBV4-3 to TRBJ1-6, with D unresolved. V was shortened by 1 base and J by 7 bases, with 11 bases between the two germline ends. Germline CDR1 is LGHNA and CDR2 is YSLEER. This CDR3 comprises 15 residues. DNA of the CDR3: TGCGCCAGCAGCCAAGGAGTGGGAGGGAATTCACCCCTCCACTTT. It encodes CASSQGVGGNSPLHF.

The chain recombines TRBV28 with TRBJ1-1; D is perhaps TRBD1 (6 bases). CDR3 size: 15 residues. Trimming removed 7 bases at V and 3 bases at J, with 18 bases between. Germline V lookup: CDR1 MDHEN, CDR2 SYDVKM. This CDR3 is CASIGSRGDDTEAFF. CDR3 nucleotide sequence: TGTGCCAGCATCGGTTCCAGGGGAGATGACACTGAAGCTTTCTTT. The whole variable domain, filled in from reference TRBV28 and TRBJ1-1, reads DVKVTQSSRYLVKRTGEKVFLECVQDMDHENMFWYRQDPGLGLRLIYFSYDVKMKEKGDIPEGYSVSREKKERFSLILESASTNQTSMYLCASIGSRGDDTEAFFGQGTRLTVV.

The V call is TRBV3-1 (or the pseudogene TRBV3-2), the J call TRBJ2-1, with D hard to call. CDR1 and CDR2 from the germline V gene are LGHDT and YNNKEL (reference sequence). This CDR3 comprises 13 residues. The V end was cut by 0 bases, the J end by 6 bases, with 6 bases between. The CDR3: CASSQESVNEQFF. For the CDR3, the DNA is TGTGCCAGCAGCCAAGAATCGGTCAATGAGCAGTTCTTC.

There are a few counts of this clone. The chain combines TRBV5-1 with TRBJ2-3; 11 bases line up with TRBD2. Germline V gene lookup returns CDR1 SGHRS and CDR2 YFSETQ. V trimming: 2 bases; J trimming: 6 bases; junction bases outside the gene matches: 23. The CDR3 consists of 21 residues. The CDR3 DNA reads as TGCGCCAGCAGCTTATACCCCCAAACTCCGGAACTAGCGGGAGATTTCGATACGCAGTATTTT. It encodes CASSLYPQTPELAGDFDTQYF.

This sequence joins TRBV5-1 and TRBJ1-4, with D possibly being TRBD1 (6 bases). The CDR3 runs 16 residues. CDR1 SGHRS and CDR2 YFSETQ come from the germline V gene. Trimming removed 4 bases from V and 2 bases from J, with 15 bases in between. CDR3 amino acids: CASSAGDRRTNEKLFF. The CDR3 DNA is TGCGCCAGCAGCGCGGGAGACAGGCGGACTAATGAAAAACTGTTTTTT.

The chain couples TRBV29-1 to TRBJ1-1; 8 bases line up with TRBD1. V shed 7 bases and J 4 bases; nucleotides not matched to a gene: 11. This CDR3 is 14 amino acids long. Germline V gene sequence: CDR1 SQVTM, CDR2 ANQGSEA. The CDR3 coding sequence is TGCAGCGCCAAAAAAGGACAGGGCCCCACTGAAGCTTTCTTT. Translated: CSAKKGQGPTEAFF.

The V call is TRBV6-5, the J call TRBJ2-3; tentative D call: TRBD1 (5 bases). V shed 2 bases and J shed 5 bases, with 11 bases lying between them. Germline V CDR1 and CDR2: MNHEY, SVGAGI. The CDR3 runs to 14 residues. CDR3 nucleotides: TGTGCCAGCAGTTACGGGGCCCTAGGAGATACGCAGTATTTT. Translating gives CASSYGALGDTQYF.

In this sample, this clone turned up once. The chain links TRBV7-2 to TRBJ2-3; no definite D call. V dropped 0 bases and J dropped 2 bases, with 9 bases sitting between them. The CDR3 consists of 15 residues. CDR1 and CDR2 (germline): SGHTA, FQGNSA. The CDR3 DNA sequence: TGTGCCAGCAGCTTAGCCAGACACCTCACAGATACGCAGTATTTT. Amino acid sequence: CASSLARHLTDTQYF.